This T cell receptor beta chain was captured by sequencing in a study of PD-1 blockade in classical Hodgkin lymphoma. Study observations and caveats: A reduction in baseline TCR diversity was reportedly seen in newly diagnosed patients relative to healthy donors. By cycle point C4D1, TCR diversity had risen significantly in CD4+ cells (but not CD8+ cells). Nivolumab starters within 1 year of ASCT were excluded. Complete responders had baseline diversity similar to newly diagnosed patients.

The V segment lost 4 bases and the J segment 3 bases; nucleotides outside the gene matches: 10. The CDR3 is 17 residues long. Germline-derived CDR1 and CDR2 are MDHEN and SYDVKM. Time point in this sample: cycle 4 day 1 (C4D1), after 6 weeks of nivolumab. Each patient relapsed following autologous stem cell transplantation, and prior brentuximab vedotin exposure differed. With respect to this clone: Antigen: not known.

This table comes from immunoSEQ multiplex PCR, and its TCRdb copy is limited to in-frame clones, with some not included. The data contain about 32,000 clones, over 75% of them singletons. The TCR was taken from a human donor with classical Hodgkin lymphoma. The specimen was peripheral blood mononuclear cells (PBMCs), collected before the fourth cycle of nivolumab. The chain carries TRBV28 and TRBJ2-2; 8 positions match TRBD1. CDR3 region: CASSSYRQGPYTGELFF. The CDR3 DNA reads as TGTGCCAGCAGTTCCTACCGACAGGGGCCCTACACCGGGGAGCTGTTTTTT.